This passage covers 6 T cell receptor beta chains from one sample sequenced in a study of blood T cell repertoires in COVID-19 (TCRdb year 2020). To prepare the library, the immunoSEQ multiplex PCR assay was applied. TCRdb took over this immuneACCESS table, retaining in-frame rearrangements with V and J assigned. Such tables are incomplete; in checked studies, under half of the missing clones stem from an unresolved V gene, and the remainder is unexplained. The sample profile shows a few hundred thousand clones; roughly 85% of them were found once. The top ten clonotypes cover more than 4.5% of the sample. The sample taken for sequencing was peripheral blood. These receptors were collected from a man aged 45-65 years with active or convalescent COVID-19.

This rearrangement joins TRBV5-1 to TRBJ1-1; D is perhaps TRBD1 (6 bases). The CDR3 contains 14 residues. V lost 0 bases and J lost 6, with 12 bases in between. Germline CDR1 SGHRS, CDR2 YFSETQ. This CDR3 is CASSLEQGRAEAFF. The CDR3 nucleotides are TGCGCCAGCAGCTTGGAACAGGGTAGGGCTGAAGCTTTCTTT.

J is TRBJ2-6 and V is TRBV6-1, with TRBD1 matching over 10 bases. Germline-derived CDR1 and CDR2 are MNHNS and SASEGT. Trimming cost V 2 bases and J 0 bases; bases outside gene matches: 13. The length of the CDR3 is 21 residues. CDR3 loop: CASSEWAGTGADFSGANVLTF. CDR3 DNA sequence: TGTGCCAGCAGTGAATGGGCCGGGACAGGGGCCGACTTCTCTGGGGCCAACGTCCTGACTTTC.

The CDR3 nucleotides are TGTGCCAGCAGCTCAACACTCGGGACAGGGCCTCCCCTCCACTTT. As protein: CASSSTLGTGPPLHF. This rearrangement joins TRBV5-6 to TRBJ1-6, with 9 bases matching TRBD1. CDR3 length: 15 amino acids. V lost 3 bases to trimming and J lost 13 bases; unmatched junction nucleotides: 11. Germline V lookup: CDR1 SGHDT, CDR2 YYEEEE.

The rearrangement links TRBV6-5 to TRBJ2-1; D is perhaps TRBD1 (6 bases). The CDR3 spans 15 residues. V shed 6 bases and J shed 3 bases, with 15 bases lying between them. Germline loops: CDR1 MNHEY, CDR2 SVGAGI. The chain's CDR3 is CASSLYRVSYNEQFF. CDR3 DNA sequence: TGTGCCAGCAGCTTATACAGGGTAAGCTACAATGAGCAGTTCTTC.

A single count supports this clone. The rearrangement links TRBV4-3 to TRBJ2-4, with TRBD1 identical over 11 bases. Per the germline V gene, CDR1 is LGHNA and CDR2 is YSLEER. The CDR3 is 15 residues long. The trim removed 3 bases at V and 4 bases at J, leaving 2 bases unmatched. The CDR3 DNA follows: TGCGCCAGCAGCCATGGGACAGGGGGGAAAAACATTCAGTACTTC. Residues: CASSHGTGGKNIQYF.

In DNA form, the CDR3 reads TGTGCCAGCAGCCTTGGGACTCCCGGAGATAATTCACCCCTCCACTTT. It codes for CASSLGTPGDNSPLHF. This sequence joins TRBV3-1 (or the pseudogene TRBV3-2) and TRBJ1-6, with D perhaps TRBD1 (5 bases). The CDR3 is made up of 16 amino acids. Trimming stripped 4 bases from V and 5 bases from J, with 15 bases between. The germline gives CDR1 LGHDT, CDR2 YNNKEL (reference sequence).